The 12 T cell receptor beta chains below come from one sample, sequenced in a study of T and B cells in COVID-19 patients. TRB was amplified from around 250-460 ng of blood genomic DNA. Multiplex PCR with BIOMED2 TRB-A/B primer pools amplified TRB rearrangements. Each CDR3 protein is one row after TCRdb ran MiXCR on the multiplex PCR reads. The sample gives 20,000 to 30,000 distinct CDR3 sequences, 30% to 35% of which show up once; under 2% is in the top ten. The sequencing sample was made of blood. Every receptor here comes from a human donor who had recovered from COVID-19.

V gene TRBV10-3 combines with J gene TRBJ2-1; 7 bases are shared with TRBD1. J gave up 7 bases and V 5 bases, and 14 bases lay outside the gene matches. Germline CDR1 is ENHRY and CDR2 is SYGVKD. CDR3 length: 16 residues. The CDR3 DNA reads TGTGCCATCAGTATGATGAACAGGGGTTTGTGGAATGAGCAGTTCTTC. Amino acid sequence: CAISMMNRGLWNEQFF.

The chain uses TRBV7-2 and TRBJ1-6; 8 nucleotides align to TRBD1. The CDR3 length is 14 residues. Germline lookup yields CDR1 SGHTA and CDR2 FQGNSA. The trim removed 8 bases at V and 6 bases at J, leaving 6 bases unmatched. CDR3 amino acids: CASSTTGVNSPLHF. The CDR3 nucleotides are TGTGCCAGCTCTACGACAGGGGTTAATTCACCCCTCCACTTT.

This clonotype was seen a single time. The J gene is TRBJ2-6, the V gene TRBV9; possibly TRBD1 for D (5 bases). The CDR3 length is 17 residues. Trimming took off 5 bases at V and 0 bases at J, with 15 bases between the two ends. From germline, CDR1 is SGDLS and CDR2 YYNGEE. The CDR3 region is CASRGQGSFSGANVLTF. CDR3 DNA: TGTGCCAGCAGAGGGCAGGGTTCATTCTCTGGGGCCAACGTCCTGACTTTC.

By sample share, this clonotype is medium-sized. The chain carries TRBV19 and TRBJ2-7; D possibly uses TRBD1 or TRBD2 (5 bases each). CDR1 and CDR2 from the germline V gene are LNHDA and SQIVND (reference sequence). V shed 6 bases and J shed 6 bases, with 9 bases lying between them. The CDR3 is 11 residues long. CDR3 nucleotide sequence: TGTGCCAGTAGGGGACCCAGCGAGCAGTACTTC. Translation: CASRGPSEQYF. Looking up the rest from reference TRBV19 and TRBJ2-7 gives the full variable domain: DGGITQSPKYLFRKEGQNVTLSCEQNLNHDAMYWYRQDPGQGLRLIYYSQIVNDFQKGDIAEGYSVSREKKESFPLTVTSAQKNPTAFYLCASRGPSEQYFGPGTRLTVT.

This clonotype was picked up many times. The chain joins TRBV5-6 to TRBJ2-7, with 10 positions matching TRBD1. CDR1 and CDR2 from the germline V gene are SGHDT and YYEEEE. This CDR3 is built from 15 residues. With 0 bases clipped from V and 4 bases from J, the junction kept 4 bases outside the gene matches. CDR3 nucleotide sequence: TGTGCCAGCAGCTTGGCGGGACAGGGGAGGTACGAGCAGTACTTC. Protein product: CASSLAGQGRYEQYF.

This clonotype was detected a few times. The chain couples TRBV7-6 to TRBJ2-3, with 10 positions matching TRBD2. The CDR3 runs to 16 residues. With 5 bases clipped from V and 2 bases from J, the junction kept 7 bases outside the gene matches. Germline CDR1 SGHVS, CDR2 FNYEAQ. The CDR3 sequence is CASSLRTSGSTDTQYF. Here the CDR3 DNA reads TGTGCCAGCAGCCTACGGACTAGCGGATCCACAGATACGCAGTATTTT.

CDR3 in amino acids: CATSDRRATGELFF. The CDR3 DNA is TGTGCCACCAGTGACCGCAGGGCGACCGGGGAGCTGTTTTTT. The chain joins TRBV24-1 to TRBJ2-2, with a weak D call TRBD1 (5 bases). The CDR3 has 14 amino acids. The germline V gene has CDR1 KGHDR and CDR2 SFDVKD. Trimming stripped 4 bases from V and 5 bases from J, with 10 bases between.

The rearrangement links TRBV28 to TRBJ2-2; the D call may be TRBD1 or TRBD2 (5 bases each). In germline, CDR1 is MDHEN, CDR2 SYDVKM. This CDR3 has 16 amino acids. V was pared by 2 bases and J by 8 bases, with 18 bases between. CDR3 residues: CASSLVLRGPAGELFF. The CDR3 nucleotides read TGTGCCAGCAGTTTAGTTTTAAGGGGACCAGCAGGGGAGCTGTTTTTT.

This clonotype ranks as medium-sized. The chain links TRBV15 to TRBJ2-1; D is unresolved. The germline V gene has CDR1 LNHNV and CDR2 YYDKDF (reference sequence). This CDR3 is built from 12 residues. Trimming took off 1 base at V and 7 bases at J, with 5 bases between the two ends. The CDR3 nucleotides read TGTGCCACCAGCAGAGTCCATAATGAGCAGTTCTTC. As protein: CATSRVHNEQFF.

In its sample, this clonotype ranks as medium-sized. The chain is built from TRBV6-5 and TRBJ2-5; D gene ambiguous. Germline CDR1 and CDR2: MNHEY and SVGAGI. Trimming took 6 bases from V and 5 from J, leaving 13 bases between them. There are 13 residues in the CDR3. The DNA for the CDR3 is TGTGCCAGCAGCCCACGAAGGCGGGAGACCCAGTACTTC. Its protein product is CASSPRRRETQYF.

This clonotype was detected a few times. The chain employs TRBV27 and TRBJ2-1; D unresolved. CDR1 is MNHEY, CDR2 SMNVEV, per germline (reference sequence). The V end lost 4 bases, the J end lost 1 base, and 11 bases lay between the germline ends. The CDR3 has 15 amino acids. The CDR3 here is CASSSPRGSYNEQFF. The CDR3 DNA follows: TGTGCCAGCAGTTCCCCGCGTGGTTCCTACAATGAGCAGTTCTTC.

The rearrangement links TRBV5-6 to TRBJ1-4; 8 bases are shared with TRBD1. The CDR3 length is 14 residues. Germline-derived CDR1 and CDR2 are SGHDT and YYEEEE. The junction had 6 bases not matched to a gene; V was cut back by 3 bases and J by 8 bases. The CDR3 coding sequence is TGTGCCAGCAGCTACCAGGGGGCAGGGGAAAAACTGTTTTTT. Protein product: CASSYQGAGEKLFF.